The sequence of this T cell receptor (beta chain) was determined in a study of cytomegalovirus exposure and HLA in healthy donors. On this clone itself: Its antigen is still unknown. Germline is not matched at one junction end, which may reflect a read error.

CDR1 is SSHAT and CDR2 is FNYEAQ in the germline V gene (reference sequence). This CDR3 has 14 amino acids. The PCR ran on 60 Vbeta and 13 Jbeta primers. Using immunoSEQ multiplex PCR, the repertoire was profiled, and TCRdb retains in-frame clones only, with some absent. The data hold 150,000 to 200,000 clones, with approximately 88% observed a single time. Findings and limits, study-wide: Other equally common chains were less clonally expanded than HLA-associated TCR beta chains, a later analysis showed.

Sequenced material: PBMCs. This receptor was identified in a boy younger than 18 in good health and CMV-seronegative. V and J are TRBV7-7 and TRBJ2-1; D is possibly TRBD1 or TRBD2 (5 bases each). The DNA for the CDR3 is TGTGCTAGCAGCTTAGGACTCCAGGGATATGAGCAGTTCTTC. Its protein is CASSLGLQGYEQFF.